This TCR beta chain was observed in a study of PD-1 blockade in classical Hodgkin lymphoma. General study points: Diversity similar to that of newly diagnosed patients was seen at baseline in complete responders. Reported findings placed baseline TCR diversity lower in newly diagnosed patients (compared with healthy donors). Causes of the repertoire differences remain undefined, possibly disease activity or prior therapy. The CD4+ diversity rise by C4D1 was clearest in complete responders.

Assay: immunoSEQ multiplex PCR; the TCRdb copy retains only in-frame clones and omits some. The table includes some 100,000 clones, 75% to 90% detected once. The CDR3 is 14 amino acids. V lost 6 bases and J lost 1; bases outside the gene matches: 5. The germline V gene has CDR1 SEHNR and CDR2 FQNEAQ (reference sequence). Each patient relapsed following autologous stem cell transplantation, and prior brentuximab vedotin exposure differed. As regards this clone: Its antigen is currently unknown.

Here the sequenced sample was peripheral blood mononuclear cells (PBMCs), taken before the second cycle of nivolumab. This TCR derives from a human donor with classical Hodgkin lymphoma. The genes are TRBV7-9 and TRBJ2-5, with 7 bases matching TRBD1. CDR3 sequence (DNA): TGTGCCAGCAGATATGGGACAGTCCAAGAGACCCAGTACTTC. It encodes CASRYGTVQETQYF.